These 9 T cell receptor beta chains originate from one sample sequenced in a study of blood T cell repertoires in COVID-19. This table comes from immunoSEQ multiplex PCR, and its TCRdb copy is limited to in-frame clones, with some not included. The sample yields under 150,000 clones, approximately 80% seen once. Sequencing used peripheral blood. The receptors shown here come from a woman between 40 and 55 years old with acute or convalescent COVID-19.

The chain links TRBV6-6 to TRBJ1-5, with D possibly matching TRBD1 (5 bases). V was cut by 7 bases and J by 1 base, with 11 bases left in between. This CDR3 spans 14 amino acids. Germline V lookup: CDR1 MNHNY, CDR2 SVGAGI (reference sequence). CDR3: CASIGEGSNQPQHF. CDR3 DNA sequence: TGTGCCAGCATCGGGGAGGGGAGCAATCAGCCCCAGCATTTT.

The CDR3 here is CASRTGLGSPLHF. CDR3 nucleotide sequence: TGTGCCAGCAGAACCGGACTGGGTTCACCCCTCCACTTT. The gene calls are TRBV6-5 and TRBJ1-6; unclear D gene. The germline V and J ends were trimmed by 6 bases and 9 bases, with 12 bases remaining between them. The CDR3 is made up of 13 amino acids. Germline CDR1 MNHEY, CDR2 SVGAGI.

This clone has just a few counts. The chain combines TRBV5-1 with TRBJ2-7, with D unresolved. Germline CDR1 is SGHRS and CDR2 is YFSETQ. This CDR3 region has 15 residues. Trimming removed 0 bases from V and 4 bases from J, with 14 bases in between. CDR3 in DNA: TGCGCCAGCAGCTTGGAGTTGGCGGCAAAATACGAGCAGTACTTC. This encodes CASSLELAAKYEQYF. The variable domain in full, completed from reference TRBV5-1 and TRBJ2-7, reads KAGVTQTPRYLIKTRGQQVTLSCSPISGHRSVSWYQQTPGQGLQFLFEYFSETQRNKGNFPGRFSGRQFSNSRSEMNVSTLELGDSALYLCASSLELAAKYEQYFGPGTRLTVT.

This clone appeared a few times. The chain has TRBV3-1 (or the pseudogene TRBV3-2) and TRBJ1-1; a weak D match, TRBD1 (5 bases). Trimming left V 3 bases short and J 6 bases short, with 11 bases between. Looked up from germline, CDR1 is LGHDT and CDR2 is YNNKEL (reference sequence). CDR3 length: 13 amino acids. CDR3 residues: CASSHGGFSEAFF. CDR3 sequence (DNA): TGTGCCAGCAGCCACGGGGGGTTTTCTGAAGCTTTCTTT.

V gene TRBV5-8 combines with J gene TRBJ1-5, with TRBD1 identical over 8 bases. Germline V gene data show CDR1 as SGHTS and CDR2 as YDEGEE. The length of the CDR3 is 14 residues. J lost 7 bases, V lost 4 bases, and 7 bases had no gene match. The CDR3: CASSLLTGAQPQHF. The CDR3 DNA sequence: TGTGCCAGCAGCCTTTTGACAGGGGCCCAGCCCCAGCATTTT.

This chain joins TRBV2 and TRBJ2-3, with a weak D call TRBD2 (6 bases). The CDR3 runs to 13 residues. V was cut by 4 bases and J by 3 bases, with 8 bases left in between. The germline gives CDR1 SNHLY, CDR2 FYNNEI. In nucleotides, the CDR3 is TGTGCCAGCAGTGGGGGGGTTACAGATACGCAGTATTTT. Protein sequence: CASSGGVTDTQYF. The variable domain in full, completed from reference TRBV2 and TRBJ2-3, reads EPEVTQTPSHQVTQMGQEVILRCVPISNHLYFYWYRQILGQKVEFLVSFYNNEISEKSEIFDDQFSVERPDGSNFTLKIRSTKLEDSAMYFCASSGGVTDTQYFGPGTRLTVL.

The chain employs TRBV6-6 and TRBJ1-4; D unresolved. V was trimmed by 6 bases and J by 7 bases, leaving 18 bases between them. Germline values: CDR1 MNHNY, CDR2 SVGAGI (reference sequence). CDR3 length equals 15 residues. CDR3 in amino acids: CASRTGEYFGEKLFF. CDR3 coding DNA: TGTGCCAGCAGAACGGGTGAATACTTTGGTGAAAAACTGTTTTTT.

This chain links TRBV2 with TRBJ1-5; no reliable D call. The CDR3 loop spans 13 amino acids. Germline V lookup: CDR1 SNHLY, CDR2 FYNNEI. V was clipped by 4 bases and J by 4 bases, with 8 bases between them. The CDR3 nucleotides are TGTGCCAGCAGTGGCGGCAGTAATCAGCCCCAGCATTTT. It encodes CASSGGSNQPQHF.

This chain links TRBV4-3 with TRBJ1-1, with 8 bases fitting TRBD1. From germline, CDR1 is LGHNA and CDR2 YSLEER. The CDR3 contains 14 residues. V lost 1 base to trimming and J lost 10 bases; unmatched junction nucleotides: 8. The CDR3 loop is CASSQVQGATRAFF. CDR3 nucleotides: TGCGCCAGCAGCCAAGTTCAGGGGGCGACGAGAGCTTTCTTT.